This TCR beta chain is drawn from a study of human T cells and chemical hapten exposure. Overall study context: Patch tests put 0.01% DPC on the upper back, and the results were checked at 6 days.

This clonotype was detected many times. Time point: pre-sensitization, week 0. Specified treatment: therapeutic diphenylcyclopropenone sensitization with weekly scalp DPC. Via MiXCR, TCRdb re-called the RACE reads, giving one row per CDR3 protein. The sample includes over 35,000 distinct CDR3 sequences, roughly a tenth of them seen just once. Germline assignment: CDR1 MNHNS and CDR2 SASEGT. The CDR3 runs 14 residues. V lost 4 bases, J lost 0 bases, and 4 bases lay in between. The sample in question was whole blood, obtained in connection with sensitization to the hapten diphenylcyclopropenone (DPC). This sequence was found in a man in his thirties or forties with alopecia areata. Some clones in this sample may be carry-over from other donors' samples. The chain is built from TRBV6-1 and TRBJ2-6; D remains ambiguous. The CDR3 nucleotides are TGTGCCAGCAGTGGCGTCTCTGGGGCCAACGTCCTGACTTTC. Its protein product is CASSGVSGANVLTF.